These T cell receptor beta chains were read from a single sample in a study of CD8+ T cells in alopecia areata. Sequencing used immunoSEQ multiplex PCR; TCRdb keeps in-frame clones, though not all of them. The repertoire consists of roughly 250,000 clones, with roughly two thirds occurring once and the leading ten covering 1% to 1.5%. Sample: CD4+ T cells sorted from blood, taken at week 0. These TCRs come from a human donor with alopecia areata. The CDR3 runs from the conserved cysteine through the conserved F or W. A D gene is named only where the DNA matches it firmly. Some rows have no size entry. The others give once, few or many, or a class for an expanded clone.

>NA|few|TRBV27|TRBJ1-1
TGTGCCAGCAGTCTAAAGACAGGATCTGAAAAGGGGAACACTGAAGCTTTCTTT
CASSLKTGSEKGNTEAFF
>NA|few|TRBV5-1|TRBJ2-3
TGCGCCAGCAGCTTGAGGCCCGAAGCAGATACGCAGTATTTT
CASSLRPEADTQYF
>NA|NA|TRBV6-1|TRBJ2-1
TGTGCCAGCCCCCGGGAGAGCTCCTACAATGAGCAGTTCTTC
CASPRESSYNEQFF
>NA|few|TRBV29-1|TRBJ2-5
TGCAGCGTTGAAGTTCACGGGGTCCAAGAGACCCAGTACTTC
CSVEVHGVQETQYF
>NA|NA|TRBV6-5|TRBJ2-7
TGTGCCAGTGGGAGCTTCTCCTACGAGCAGTACTTC
CASGSFSYEQYF
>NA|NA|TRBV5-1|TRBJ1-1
TGCGCCAGCAGCTTGGCAGGACAGACGACTGAAGCTTTCTTT
CASSLAGQTTEAFF
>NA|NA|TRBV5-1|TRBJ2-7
TGCGCCAGCAGCTTGGGAGGTGAGAGCTCCTACGAGCAGTACTTC
CASSLGGESSYEQYF
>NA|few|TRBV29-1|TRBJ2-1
TGCAGCGTTGAGGAGGGCATCTACAATGAGCAGTTCTTC
CSVEEGIYNEQFF
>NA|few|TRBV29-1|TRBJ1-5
TGCAGCGTTGGACGGGATAATCAGCCCCAGCATTTT
CSVGRDNQPQHF
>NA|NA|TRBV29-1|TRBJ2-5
TGCAGCGCGGACCAAGCATCTCAAGAGACCCAGTACTTC
CSADQASQETQYF
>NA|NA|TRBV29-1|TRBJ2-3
TGCAGCGTTGAATCGGTCGGCACAGATACGCAGTATTTT
CSVESVGTDTQYF
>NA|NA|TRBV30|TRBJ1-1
TGTGCCTGGAGTGCCAACAGGGACACTGAAGCTTTCTTT
CAWSANRDTEAFF
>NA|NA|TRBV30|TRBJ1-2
TGTGCCTGGAGTGCTGGAGCAGGACCTAACTATGGCTACACCTTC
CAWSAGAGPNYGYTF
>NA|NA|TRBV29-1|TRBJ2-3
TGCAGCGTTGAGGGAGGACCTTGGGGCCCCGAGGCAGATACGCAGTATTTT
CSVEGGPWGPEADTQYF
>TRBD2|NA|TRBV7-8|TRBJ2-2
TGTGCCAGCAGCGGGCGACTAGCGGGGGTGACAAACACCGGGGAGCTGTTTTTT
CASSGRLAGVTNTGELFF
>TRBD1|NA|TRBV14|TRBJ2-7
TGTGCCAGCAGCCAAGACCCAGGGGGTCTCTACGAGCAGTACTTC
CASSQDPGGLYEQYF
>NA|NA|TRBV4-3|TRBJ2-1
TGCGCCAGCAGCCAAGATTCGTGGGGGGAGGATGAGCAGTTCTTC
CASSQDSWGEDEQFF